Listed below are T cell receptor beta chains from one sample, sequenced in a study of tumor-infiltrating lymphocytes in primary liver carcinoma. TCRdb independently ran MiXCR on the multiplex PCR reads; one entry per CDR3 protein. The sample holds fewer than 400,000 distinct CDR3 sequences, about 50% seen once. The specimen was peripheral blood. The receptors were sampled from a woman aged 25 to 39 with primary liver carcinoma and hepatitis B virus infection. The CDR3 runs from the conserved cysteine through the conserved F or W. D genes are given only for firm matches. The size entry is marked missing in some rows and otherwise reads once, few, many or a size class.

CSVGVLASGELFF	TGCAGCGTCGGCGTACTAGCCTCCGGGGAGCTGTTTTTT	TRBV29-1	TRBJ2-2	.	many
CASSPGRARLALLSSYNEQFF	TGTGCCAGCAGTCCCGGACGTGCTAGGCTAGCTCTACTCAGCTCCTACAATGAGCAGTTCTTC	TRBV12-3/TRBV12-4	TRBJ2-1	.	.
CASSLETAVSEQYF	TGTGCCAGCAGCTTGGAGACAGCAGTGTCCGAGCAGTACTTC	TRBV5-4	TRBJ2-7	.	once
CASSYLSRGTDEKLFF	TGTGCCAGCAGTTACCTGAGTCGGGGGACCGATGAAAAACTGTTTTTT	TRBV6-6	TRBJ1-4	.	.
CSVGLGGTGEPFF	TGCAGCGTGGGACTAGGGGGGACCGGGGAGCCGTTTTTT	TRBV29-1	TRBJ2-2	TRBD2	.
CAIQGLNYGYTF	TGTGCCATACAGGGCTTGAACTATGGCTACACCTTC	TRBV28	TRBJ1-2	.	.
CASSLGPRPRDTQYF	TGTGCCAGCAGCCTAGGACCTCGGCCCAGGGATACGCAGTATTTT	TRBV5-4	TRBJ2-3	.	few
CANSQDLERTYGYTF	TGCGCCAACAGCCAAGATCTGGAAAGAACCTATGGCTACACCTTC	TRBV4-3	TRBJ1-2	.	.
CASSLGRTSGRHQGESQYF	TGTGCCAGCAGCTTGGGGAGGACTAGCGGCCGCCATCAAGGAGAGAGCCAGTACTTC	TRBV7-9	TRBJ2-5	TRBD2	.
CASSWTGDTEAFF	TGTGCCAGCAGCTGGACAGGGGACACTGAAGCTTTCTTT	TRBV5-5	TRBJ1-1	TRBD1	few
CASSPGQGWGNQPQHF	TGTGCCAGCAGTCCAGGACAGGGTTGGGGCAATCAGCCCCAGCATTTT	TRBV12-3/TRBV12-4	TRBJ1-5	TRBD1	many
CASNPGRNTEAFF	TGTGCCAGCAACCCGGGTAGGAACACTGAAGCTTTCTTT	TRBV6-1	TRBJ1-1	.	few
CSASTGSVDTQYF	TGCAGCGCATCAACAGGGTCGGTAGATACGCAGTATTTT	TRBV29-1	TRBJ2-3	.	.
CSVDAQGEAFF	TGCAGCGTTGACGCACAGGGGGAGGCTTTCTTT	TRBV29-1	TRBJ1-1	TRBD1	many
CASRDRAYEQYF	TGTGCCAGCCGGGACAGGGCCTACGAGCAGTACTTC	TRBV6-2/TRBV6-3	TRBJ2-7	TRBD1	many
CVSSGDGYTF	TGTGTCAGCAGCGGGGATGGCTACACCTTC	TRBV11-2	TRBJ1-2	.	.
CSFSRASSYNEQFF	TGCAGCTTCTCGCGGGCTAGCTCCTACAATGAGCAGTTCTTC	TRBV29-1	TRBJ2-1	.	many
CASSTRQGGELFF	TGTGCCAGCAGCACCCGACAGGGCGGGGAGCTGTTTTTT	TRBV11-1	TRBJ2-2	TRBD1	many
CASSSRRGLGTDTQYF	TGTGCCAGTAGCTCAAGAAGGGGCCTTGGCACAGATACGCAGTATTTT	TRBV11-2	TRBJ2-3	.	.
CSVTGDKSSYEQHF	TGCAGCGTTACAGGGGACAAATCCTCCTACGAGCAGCACTTC	TRBV29-1	TRBJ2-7	TRBD1	.
CASSLLPSGSRGSYEQYF	TGCGCCAGCAGCCTACTGCCGAGCGGGAGCCGGGGGAGCTACGAGCAGTACTTC	TRBV5-1	TRBJ2-7	TRBD2	.
CASSRSVEGREETQYF	TGCGCCAGCAGCCGATCGGTTGAAGGCCGGGAGGAGACCCAGTACTTC	TRBV4-1	TRBJ2-5	.	many
CASSLAGRRDEQFF	TGTGCCAGCAGCTTAGCGGGAAGGCGTGATGAGCAGTTCTTC	TRBV11-2	TRBJ2-1	.	.
CASTRPGRTDTQYF	TGTGCCAGCACGCGACCGGGTCGCACAGATACGCAGTATTTT	TRBV6-5	TRBJ2-3	.	many
CASSLGSIGFETQYF	TGTGCCAGCAGCTTAGGATCCATTGGTTTCGAGACCCAGTACTTC	TRBV7-3	TRBJ2-5	.	.
CASRTRGREHFF	TGTGCCAGCAGGACTAGAGGGCGGGAGCACTTCTTC	TRBV12-3/TRBV12-4	TRBJ2-1	TRBD2	.
CASSQGLALETQYF	TGCGCCAGCAGCCAAGGTCTAGCTTTGGAGACCCAGTACTTC	TRBV4-3	TRBJ2-5	.	few
CASSLDLQPQHF	TGTGCCAGCAGCTTAGATCTCCAGCCCCAGCATTTT	TRBV7-9	TRBJ1-5	.	few
CASSLTRTTYEQYF	TGTGCCAGCAGCTTGACGCGAACAACCTACGAGCAGTATTTC	TRBV5-5	TRBJ2-7	.	.
CASSPLTINEQFF	TGTGCCAGCAGCCCATTAACTATCAATGAGCAGTTCTTC	TRBV11-2	TRBJ2-1	.	.
CASSLSISGNAIYF	TGTGCCAGCAGTTTAAGTATCTCTGGAAACGCCATATATTTT	TRBV12-3/TRBV12-4	TRBJ1-3	.	.
CASRGLAVGSGANVLTF	TGCGCCAGCAGGGGGCTAGCGGTTGGCTCTGGGGCCAACGTCCTGACTTTC	TRBV4-1	TRBJ2-6	TRBD2	many
CASSLAFGDSNTYNSPLHF	TGTGCCAGCAGTTTAGCGTTTGGGGACAGTAACACCTATAATTCACCCCTCCACTTT	TRBV12-3/TRBV12-4	TRBJ1-6	TRBD1	.
CASSLACGTSVFHLGSYEQYF	TGTGCCAGCAGCTTAGCCTGTGGGACTAGCGTCTTTCACTTGGGCTCCTACGAGCAGTACTTC	TRBV7-4	TRBJ2-7	TRBD2	few
CASSPAYRGTDTQYF	TGTGCCAGCAGTCCCGCCTACAGGGGCACAGATACGCAGTATTTT	TRBV12-3/TRBV12-4	TRBJ2-3	.	.
CASSQARDRGTYEQYF	TGCGCCAGCAGCCAAGCTAGGGACAGGGGAACCTACGAGCAGTACTTC	TRBV4-1	TRBJ2-7	TRBD1	.
CASSSQGDSPPHF	TGTGCCAGCAGCTCACAGGGAGATTCACCCCCCCACTTT	TRBV11-3	TRBJ1-6	.	.
CASSFSAVREQYF	TGTGCCAGCAGCTTCTCAGCGGTTCGCGAGCAGTACTTC	TRBV5-4	TRBJ2-7	.	.
CASSPGLAGATEQYF	TGTGCCAGCAGCCCGGGACTAGCGGGAGCCACCGAGCAGTACTTC	TRBV6-5	TRBJ2-7	TRBD2	many
CACCLVDSLELQFF	TGTGCCTGCTGCTTAGTGGACAGCCTCGAGCTGCAGTTCTTC	TRBV11-2	TRBJ2-1	.	.
CTSSPGVGQSGNTIYF	TGTACCAGCAGCCCCGGGGTGGGACAATCTGGAAACACCATATATTTT	TRBV4-2	TRBJ1-3	.	once
CSVSRDRSGEQYF	TGCAGCGTCTCCCGGGACCGTAGTGGCGAGCAGTACTTC	TRBV29-1	TRBJ2-7	.	once
CASSLRMENQPQHF	TGTGCCAGCAGTTTACGGATGGAGAATCAGCCCCAGCATTTT	TRBV12-3/TRBV12-4	TRBJ1-5	.	few
CASSHPATPAQFF	TGTGCCAGCAGCCACCCAGCGACGCCCGCGCAGTTCTTC	TRBV4-2	TRBJ2-1	.	many
CASSEALLDGQGTQYF	TGTGCCAGCAGTGAAGCGCTATTGGACGGCCAAGGGACCCAGTACTTC	TRBV6-1	TRBJ2-5	.	.
CASSWGQGLYEQYF	TGTGCCAGCAGTTGGGGACAGGGGCTCTACGAGCAGTACTTC	TRBV6-2/TRBV6-3	TRBJ2-7	TRBD1	few
CASSRQRERREQYF	TGTGCCAGCAGTCGTCAGCGGGAAAGGAGAGAGCAGTACTTC	TRBV12-3/TRBV12-4	TRBJ2-7	TRBD2	few
CASSRTWGNTGELFF	TGTGCCAGCAGTCGGACATGGGGGAACACCGGGGAGCTGTTTTTT	TRBV28	TRBJ2-2	.	.
CASSETPESGELFF	TGTGCCAGCAGCGAGACCCCTGAATCCGGGGAGCTGTTTTTT	TRBV6-1	TRBJ2-2	.	few
CASRLTGEGIQYF	TGTGCCAGCCGCCTGACAGGGGAGGGCATTCAGTACTTC	TRBV5-4	TRBJ2-4	.	.
CASKVAGTSGYYEQYF	TGTGCCAGCAAGGTAGCCGGGACTAGCGGGTACTACGAGCAGTACTTC	TRBV12-3/TRBV12-4	TRBJ2-7	TRBD2	.
CASATDGLRTEAFF	TGTGCCAGCGCGACGGATGGATTGCGCACTGAAGCTTTCTTT	TRBV6-6	TRBJ1-1	.	many
CASSFRTSGIVVGELFF	TGTGCCAGCAGCTTTCGGACTAGCGGGATTGTAGTCGGGGAGCTGTTTTTT	TRBV5-6	TRBJ2-2	TRBD2	.
CASHRQGNQPQHF	TGTGCCAGTCACAGACAAGGCAATCAGCCCCAGCATTTT	TRBV19	TRBJ1-5	.	.
CASSLGVPGQGNYGYTF	TGTGCCAGCAGCTTAGGAGTGCCGGGACAGGGGAACTATGGCTACACCTTC	TRBV7-9	TRBJ1-2	TRBD1	few
CAGSPSDSASGANVLTF	TGTGCCGGCAGCCCTAGCGACTCGGCCTCTGGGGCCAACGTCCTGACTTTC	TRBV11-1	TRBJ2-6	.	.
CTSSLAREGWTLQETQYF	TGTACCAGCAGCTTAGCGCGTGAAGGGTGGACTCTACAAGAGACCCAGTACTTC	TRBV7-9	TRBJ2-5	.	.